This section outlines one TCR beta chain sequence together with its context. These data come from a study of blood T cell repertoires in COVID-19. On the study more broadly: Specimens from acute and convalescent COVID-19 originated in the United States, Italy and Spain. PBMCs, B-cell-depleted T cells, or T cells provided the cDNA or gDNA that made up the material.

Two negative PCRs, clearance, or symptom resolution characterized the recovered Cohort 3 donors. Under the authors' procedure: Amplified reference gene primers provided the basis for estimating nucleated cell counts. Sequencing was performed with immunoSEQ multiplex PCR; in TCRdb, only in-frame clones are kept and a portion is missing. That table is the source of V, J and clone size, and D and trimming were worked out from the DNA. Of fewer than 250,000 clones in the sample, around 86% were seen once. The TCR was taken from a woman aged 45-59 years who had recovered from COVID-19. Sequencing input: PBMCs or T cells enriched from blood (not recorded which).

The CDR3 DNA follows: TGCAGCGTTGTTACCGGACTAGCGGGAACGCCCTACAATGAGCAGTTCTTC. Its translation: CSVVTGLAGTPYNEQFF. The chain joins TRBV29-1 to TRBJ2-1; 12 bases match TRBD2. J lost 2 bases, V lost 4 bases, and 9 bases had no gene match. Germline CDR1 reads SQVTM; CDR2 reads ANQGSEA. The CDR3 has 17 amino acids.